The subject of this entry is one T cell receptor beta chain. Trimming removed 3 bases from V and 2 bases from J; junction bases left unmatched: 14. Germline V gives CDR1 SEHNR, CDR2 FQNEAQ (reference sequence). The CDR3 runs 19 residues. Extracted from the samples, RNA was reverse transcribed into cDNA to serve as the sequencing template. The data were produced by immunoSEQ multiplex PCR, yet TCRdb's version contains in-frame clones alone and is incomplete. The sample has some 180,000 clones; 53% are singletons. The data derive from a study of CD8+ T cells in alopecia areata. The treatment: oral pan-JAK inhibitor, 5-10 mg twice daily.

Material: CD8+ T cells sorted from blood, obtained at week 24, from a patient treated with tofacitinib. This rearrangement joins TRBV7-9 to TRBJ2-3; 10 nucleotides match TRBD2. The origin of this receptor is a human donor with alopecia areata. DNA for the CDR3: TGTGCCAGCAGCTTGCCTCCGGGACCTAGCGGGGGTTCCACAGATACGCAGTATTTT. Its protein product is CASSLPPGPSGGSTDTQYF.